The clone carrying this T cell receptor (beta chain) was found once. The entry originates in a study of blood T cell repertoires in COVID-19. Generated by immunoSEQ multiplex PCR, the TCRdb table keeps only in-frame clones and is missing some. This table has 260,000 or so clones, roughly 79% appearing once. CDR1 and CDR2 (germline): LGHDT, YNNKEL (reference sequence). Trimming cost V 6 bases and J 4 bases; bases outside gene matches: 3. This CDR3 contains 14 residues. This rearrangement joins TRBV3-1 (or the pseudogene TRBV3-2) to TRBJ2-5; 12 positions agree with TRBD2. What was sequenced was peripheral blood. The source is a woman older than 75 with COVID-19, enrolled during active disease. CDR3 DNA sequence: TGTGCCAGCAGTCTAGCGGGAGGGGGAGAGACCCAGTACTTC. Translating gives CASSLAGGGETQYF.